This T cell receptor beta chain was recorded in a study of cytomegalovirus exposure and HLA in healthy donors. Remarks on this clone: The same CDR3 is also encoded by other DNA sequences in this sample.

This PCR relied on a set of 60 Vbeta primers and 13 Jbeta primers. Libraries were prepared by immunoSEQ multiplex PCR; TCRdb keeps only in-frame clonotypes and omits some of them. The sample shows fewer than 200,000 clones, around 77% of them seen only once. V gave up 1 base and J gave up 6 bases, with 11 bases separating them. Looked up from germline, CDR1 is SGHRS and CDR2 is YFSETQ. The CDR3 extends over 14 amino acids. Specimen: PBMCs. The receptor comes from a man aged 60 to 69 in good health and CMV-seronegative. The J gene is TRBJ2-1, the V gene TRBV5-1, with D possibly being TRBD1 (6 bases). The CDR3 sequence is CASSLLQGINEQFF. For the CDR3, the DNA is TGCGCCAGCAGCTTGTTACAGGGCATCAATGAGCAGTTCTTC. Complete variable domain (other parts from reference TRBV5-1 and TRBJ2-1): KAGVTQTPRYLIKTRGQQVTLSCSPISGHRSVSWYQQTPGQGLQFLFEYFSETQRNKGNFPGRFSGRQFSNSRSEMNVSTLELGDSALYLCASSLLQGINEQFFGPGTRLTVL.